The rows below give T cell receptor beta chains drawn from one sample of a study of blood T cell repertoires in COVID-19. The method was immunoSEQ multiplex PCR; TCRdb's version includes in-frame clones alone and lacks a portion of them. Of about 300,000 clones detected, about nine tenths appear once; the ten largest clones hold approximately 5.5%. The sequencing input was PBMCs or T cells enriched from blood (not recorded which). These receptors were taken from a man aged 60-69 years who had recovered from COVID-19. Each CDR3 is given with its conserved first and last residue. D genes are given only for firm matches. Clone size is given for some rows only: seen once, a few or many times, or a class if the clone is expanded.

CASSIERTPNYGYTF	TGTGCCAGTAGTATTGAACGGACTCCTAACTATGGCTACACCTTC	TRBV19	TRBJ1-2	15	NA	NA
CASSPRGNGYTF	TGTGCCAGCTCACCAAGGGGGAATGGCTACACCTTC	TRBV18	TRBJ1-2	12	NA	NA
CASRTEGNSPLHF	TGTGCCAGCAGGACCGAGGGCAATTCACCCCTCCACTTT	TRBV28	TRBJ1-6	13	NA	NA
CASSQGGQGAKTIYF	TGCGCCAGCAGCCAAGGGGGACAGGGGGCGAAGACCATATATTTT	TRBV4-1	TRBJ1-3	15	NA	TRBD1
CASSPGTTEETQYF	TGCGCCAGCAGCCCGGGGACAACCGAAGAGACCCAGTACTTC	TRBV5-1	TRBJ2-5	14	NA	NA
CASSPGSGSQRGGDTQYF	TGTGCCAGCAGCCCTGGGAGCGGGAGCCAACGAGGGGGAGATACGCAGTATTTT	TRBV11-3	TRBJ2-3	18	NA	TRBD2
CASSSTGGPQHF	TGTGCCAGCAGCTCGACCGGAGGGCCCCAGCATTTT	TRBV11-2	TRBJ1-5	12	few	NA
CASSPRLSSYEQYF	TGTGCCAGCAGCCCTAGACTTAGCTCCTACGAGCAGTACTTC	TRBV7-2	TRBJ2-7	14	NA	NA
CASSFRAGQPQHF	TGTGCCAGCAGTTTCAGGGCTGGGCAGCCCCAGCATTTT	TRBV28	TRBJ1-5	13	NA	NA
CASSSLTGGETQYF	TGTGCCAGCAGCTCGCTGACAGGGGGAGAGACCCAGTACTTC	TRBV5-6	TRBJ2-5	14	NA	TRBD1
CASGQENYGYTF	TGTGCCAGCGGACAGGAGAACTATGGCTACACCTTC	TRBV2	TRBJ1-2	12	NA	TRBD1
CASSSGTTTEQYF	TGTGCCAGCAGTTCAGGGACAACCACCGAGCAGTACTTC	TRBV12-3/TRBV12-4	TRBJ2-7	13	few	NA
CAIGGQGQPQHF	TGTGCCATCGGGGGACAGGGCCAGCCCCAGCATTTT	TRBV10-3	TRBJ1-5	12	NA	TRBD1
CASSMTGGIQPQHF	TGTGCCAGCAGTATGACAGGGGGTATTCAGCCCCAGCATTTT	TRBV6-2/TRBV6-3	TRBJ1-5	14	NA	TRBD1
CASSRGQGNTDTQYF	TGTGCCAGCAGCCGGGGACAGGGGAACACAGATACGCAGTATTTT	TRBV7-6	TRBJ2-3	15	NA	TRBD1
CASSIPRGITPGPDIQYF	TGTGCCAGCAGTATACCCCGGGGGATTACTCCCGGACCGGACATTCAGTACTTC	TRBV28	TRBJ2-4	18	NA	NA
CASSSLMAGANVLTF	TGTGCCAGCAGTTCCCTAATGGCTGGGGCCAACGTCCTGACTTTC	TRBV28	TRBJ2-6	15	once	NA
CASSPRQGNNSPLHF	TGTGCCAGCAGTCCCAGACAGGGTAATAATTCACCCCTCCACTTT	TRBV27	TRBJ1-6	15	NA	TRBD1
CASSPLSGEQFF	TGTGCCAGCAGCCCCCTCAGCGGTGAGCAGTTCTTC	TRBV3-1/TRBV3-2	TRBJ2-1	12	NA	NA
CASSRGLAGRRFF	TGTGCCAGCAGCCGGGGACTAGCGGGAAGGAGGTTCTTC	TRBV11-2	TRBJ2-1	13	NA	TRBD2
CASSPRTSDSYNEQFF	TGCGCCAGCAGCCCCCGGACTAGCGACTCCTACAATGAGCAGTTCTTC	TRBV5-1	TRBJ2-1	16	NA	TRBD2
CASSLQGAIYNEQFF	TGTGCCAGCAGCTTACAGGGGGCCATCTACAATGAGCAGTTCTTC	TRBV11-1	TRBJ2-1	15	NA	TRBD1
CASGPGQGGGETQYF	TGTGCTAGTGGTCCCGGACAGGGAGGGGGAGAGACCCAGTACTTC	TRBV12-5	TRBJ2-5	15	few	NA
CASSRGTANTEAFF	TGTGCCAGCAGCAGGGGGACAGCGAACACTGAAGCTTTCTTT	TRBV5-4	TRBJ1-1	14	once	TRBD1
CASSLDRGPKNIQYF	TGTGCCAGCAGTCTGGACAGGGGACCCAAAAACATTCAGTACTTC	TRBV28	TRBJ2-4	15	NA	TRBD1
CASSLAVGGNGELFF	TGCGCCAGCAGTTTAGCGGTCGGGGGGAACGGGGAGCTGTTTTTT	TRBV5-1	TRBJ2-2	15	once	TRBD2
CASSPRDFSYNEQFF	TGTGCCAGCAGCCCTCGGGACTTTTCCTACAATGAGCAGTTCTTC	TRBV7-8	TRBJ2-1	15	NA	NA
CASSIILAGAKNIQYF	TGTGCCAGTAGTATAATACTAGCAGGTGCCAAAAACATTCAGTACTTC	TRBV19	TRBJ2-4	16	NA	NA
CASSFPGGTSATDTQYF	TGTGCCAGCAGCTTCCCTGGCGGGACTAGCGCCACAGATACGCAGTATTTT	TRBV7-8	TRBJ2-3	17	NA	TRBD2
CASSLELGGWAGAFF	TGTGCCAGCAGCTTAGAGTTGGGTGGATGGGCGGGAGCTTTCTTT	TRBV7-9	TRBJ1-1	15	NA	NA
CAWSVNERDEQYF	TGTGCCTGGAGTGTAAATGAGCGGGACGAGCAGTACTTC	TRBV30	TRBJ2-7	13	NA	NA
CSASRAASFEQFF	TGCAGTGCTAGTAGGGCGGCTAGCTTTGAGCAGTTCTTC	TRBV20-1	TRBJ2-1	13	NA	NA
CASSRTSGRNTGELFF	TGTGCTAGCAGTCGGACTAGCGGGAGGAACACCGGGGAGCTGTTTTTT	TRBV7-7	TRBJ2-2	16	NA	TRBD2
CASSLTVNEKLFF	TGCGCCAGCAGCTTGACAGTTAATGAAAAACTGTTTTTT	TRBV5-1	TRBJ1-4	13	few	NA
CASSVQGAAYSNQPQHF	TGCGCCAGCAGCGTACAGGGGGCTGCATATAGCAATCAGCCCCAGCATTTT	TRBV4-1	TRBJ1-5	17	NA	TRBD1
CASSTGTALMNTEAFF	TGCGCCAGCAGCACCGGGACAGCCTTAATGAACACTGAAGCTTTCTTT	TRBV5-1	TRBJ1-1	16	NA	TRBD1
CASSSFPHQPQHF	TGTGCCAGCAGTTCCTTTCCTCATCAGCCCCAGCATTTT	TRBV6-5	TRBJ1-5	13	NA	NA
CASSYGNRGDSPLHF	TGTGCCAGCAGTTACGGGAACAGGGGTGATTCACCCCTCCACTTT	TRBV6-5	TRBJ1-6	15	few	TRBD1
CASSPAGYEQYF	TGTGCCAGCAGTCCAGCGGGGTACGAGCAGTACTTC	TRBV6-2/TRBV6-3	TRBJ2-7	12	NA	TRBD2
CASSLGRGREQPQHF	TGTGCCAGCAGCTTAGGTAGGGGGCGCGAGCAGCCCCAGCATTTT	TRBV7-8	TRBJ1-5	15	NA	TRBD1
CASTLQGAMRETQYF	TGTGCCAGCACCTTACAGGGGGCGATGAGGGAGACCCAGTACTTC	TRBV6-5	TRBJ2-5	15	NA	TRBD1
CASSPPGDRRYEQYF	TGTGCCAGCAGCCCACCAGGGGACAGACGCTACGAGCAGTACTTC	TRBV3-1/TRBV3-2	TRBJ2-7	15	NA	TRBD1
CASSVQGLANTGELFF	TGTGCCAGCAGCGTTCAAGGACTTGCGAACACCGGGGAGCTGTTTTTT	TRBV9	TRBJ2-2	16	NA	NA
CASSLGQNTEAFF	TGTGCCAGCAGCTTAGGACAGAACACTGAAGCTTTCTTT	TRBV7-9	TRBJ1-1	13	NA	NA
CASSPDGTRGETQYF	TGCGCCAGCAGCCCCGACGGGACTAGGGGAGAGACCCAGTACTTC	TRBV5-1	TRBJ2-5	15	NA	TRBD2
CASSLSGDAEQYF	TGCGCCAGCAGCTTGTCGGGAGACGCCGAGCAGTACTTC	TRBV5-1	TRBJ2-7	13	NA	NA
CASSSAGTSPLIEQYF	TGTGCCAGCAGTTCGGCCGGGACTAGCCCGCTGATCGAGCAGTACTTC	TRBV28	TRBJ2-7	16	NA	TRBD2
CASSLNRGLYEQYF	TGTGCCAGCAGCTTAAACAGGGGCCTCTACGAGCAGTACTTC	TRBV7-8	TRBJ2-7	14	once	TRBD1
CASSQDDRGINYGYTF	TGCGCCAGCAGCCAAGATGACAGGGGGATTAACTATGGCTACACCTTC	TRBV4-1	TRBJ1-2	16	few	TRBD1
CASRRSLAEYNEQFF	TGTGCCAGCAGACGCTCGCTAGCGGAATACAATGAGCAGTTCTTC	TRBV2	TRBJ2-1	15	NA	TRBD2
CASSAGTSGITLGQYF	TGTGCCAGCAGCGCGGGGACTAGCGGGATTACTTTGGGGCAGTATTTT	TRBV7-6	TRBJ2-3	16	NA	TRBD2
CASSSTAYEQYF	TGTGCCAGCAGCTCCACGGCCTACGAGCAGTACTTC	TRBV7-2	TRBJ2-7	12	NA	NA
CAIKIGTGGAYYGYTF	TGTGCCATCAAGATAGGGACAGGGGGGGCTTACTATGGCTACACCTTC	TRBV10-3	TRBJ1-2	16	NA	TRBD1
CASSWDLNTEAFF	TGTGCCAGCAGCTGGGACTTGAACACTGAAGCTTTCTTT	TRBV13	TRBJ1-1	13	NA	NA
CASSFARDYSGNTIYF	TGTGCCAGCTCTTTTGCACGAGATTACTCTGGAAACACCATATATTTT	TRBV18	TRBJ1-3	16	few	NA